This TCR beta chain emerged from a study of OX40 agonist ivuxolimab in advanced cancers. The repertoire was sequenced with immunoSEQ multiplex PCR; TCRdb's copy has only in-frame clones and lacks some. The table has roughly 84,000 clones, 81% seen once. The TCR comes from an adult with an advanced solid tumor such as melanoma, head and neck, liver or kidney cancer. This sample comprised CD4+ or CD8+ T cells sorted from blood, obtained in a trial of the OX40 agonist ivuxolimab.

CDR3 in amino acids: CASSRQGTSTDTQYF. CDR3 sequence (DNA): TGTGCCAGCAGCCGGCAGGGGACTAGCACAGATACGCAGTATTTT. V usage is TRBV7-9 and J usage is TRBJ2-3; D is tentatively TRBD1 or TRBD2 (6 bases each). CDR1 and CDR2 from the germline V gene are SEHNR and FQNEAQ (reference sequence). The CDR3 is made up of 15 amino acids. Trimming cost V 5 bases and J 0 bases, with 12 bases left between them.